This T cell receptor (beta chain) comes out of a study of shared clonotypes between healthy human individuals. Study at large: Per-donor plates numbered three CD4 naive, three CD4 memory, two CD8 naive and one CD8 memory.

Findings and limits, study-wide: Memory subsets generally showed smaller estimated richness than naive subsets did. Several donors had 4% to 5% of their naive CD4 clonotypes in common.

Data came from immunoSEQ multiplex PCR; TCRdb stores just in-frame clones and leaves some out. The sample holds hundreds of thousands of clones, about 92% seen once. CD45RO-negative, CCR7-selected cells formed the naive CD8 fraction, which excluded terminally differentiated effector memory CD45RA+ cells. The study enrolled healthy HIV-negative adults without recent acute infections or vaccinations as donors. With regard to this clone: The antigen is unknown.

The sequence was obtained from a man under 40 in good health. The sequencing sample was made of naive CD8+ T cells sorted from blood.

CDR3 residues: CASSSIGNEQFF. The CDR3 DNA sequence: TGTGCCAGCAGCTCTATAGGGAATGAGCAGTTCTTC. The V gene is TRBV11-2, the J gene TRBJ2-1, with D hard to call. Trimming stripped 4 bases from V and 7 bases from J, with 8 bases between. Germline CDR1 and CDR2: SGHAT and FQNNGV. The CDR3 covers 12 residues.